This TCR beta chain was profiled in a study of shared clonotypes between healthy human individuals. Overall study results and limits: The sharing of around 5% of naive CD4 clonotypes was seen across a few donors.

The V segment lost 3 bases and the J segment 7 bases; nucleotides outside the gene matches: 12. Germline CDR1 reads ENHRY; CDR2 reads SYGVKD. There are 17 residues in the CDR3. With regard to this clone: The antigen is undetermined.

Original analysis: Junction-only sequences without quality scores came from ImmunoSEQ, so filtering differed. Libraries were prepared by immunoSEQ multiplex PCR; TCRdb keeps only in-frame clonotypes and omits some of them. The DNA gave D and trimming, while V, J and clone size come from that table. The sample lists millions of clones; roughly 96% were seen once. CD45RA-negative memory and CD45RA+ naive subsets were split from the CD4+ cells. This TCR was sampled from a man aged 18-30 years in good health. Specimen: naive CD4+ T cells sorted from blood. Subset reported: CD45RA+ positively selected. V and J are TRBV10-3 and TRBJ1-6, with 7 bases identical to TRBD1. The CDR3 loop reads CAISDFLGQTTNSPLHF. The CDR3 nucleotides read TGTGCCATCAGTGATTTTCTGGGACAGACAACAAATTCACCCCTCCACTTT.